This TCR beta chain emerged from a study of T-cell reconstitution after alpha-beta-depleted transplantation in children. Using unique molecular identifiers, the investigators prepared the TCRbeta library. TCRdb re-derived calls from the PCR reads in MiXCR, one entry per CDR3 protein. The data show a few hundred thousand distinct CDR3 sequences, with about 9.3% seen just once and 2.4% held by the top ten. V dropped 3 bases and J dropped 5; count of bases not matched to a gene: 4. This CDR3 region has 14 residues. Germline lookup yields CDR1 MDHEN and CDR2 SYDVKM. This clonotype was detected only a few times.

The gene calls are TRBV28 and TRBJ2-3; 8 bases line up with TRBD2. This receptor was taken from a human donor who donated a stem cell graft to a child with acute lymphoblastic leukemia. Material: PBMCs from the stem cell graft donor, obtained from the stem cell graft. For the CDR3, the DNA is TGTGCCAGCAGTTTTAGCGGGATCGGAGATACGCAGTATTTT. This codes for CASSFSGIGDTQYF.